This T cell receptor (beta chain) derives from a study of T cell responses to AZD1222 COVID-19 vaccine (dated by TCRdb to the early 2020s). Regarding the study in general: A total of around 240 trial participants underwent TCR sequencing, of whom 207 received two doses of AZD1222 and some 25 received two doses of the MenACWY control vaccine. Trial participants were enrolled by age into 18-55, 56-69 and 70-plus year subgroups, with around 140, 26 and 57 TCR-sequenced participants respectively.

The time point label, read with the paper, signifies: about 28 days (+/-7) after the second vaccine dose. AZD1222 recipients whose second dose came at about 4 weeks and those whose second dose came at about 12 weeks were combined into one group, since spike-specific TCR depth and breadth did not differ between the two schedules. Vaccinee samples came from UK trials COV001 and COV002, including a single-blind randomized controlled phase 2/3 trial of AZD1222 (ChAdOx1 nCoV-19) in healthy adults. For TCRbeta chain sequencing, PBMC samples from trial participants were taken at day 0 and at day 28 after the second dose. CDR1 and CDR2 are read off the germline V gene as MDHEN and SYDVKM. Trimming removed 6 bases from V and 2 bases from J, leaving 11 bases between the germline ends. The CDR3 goes from the cysteine to the phenylalanine over 14 residues. Left in the record is the CDR3 DNA by itself, 42 bases read in frame from the first base.

The CDR3 regions of human TCRbeta chains were analyzed by immunosequencing. The authors' pipeline ran thus. TCRs in the repertoires were compared against a reference library of SARS-CoV-2-specific TCRs that had been generated with the MIRA antigen-specificity platform. Breadth was defined as the fraction of unique TCRs that were SARS-CoV-2-associated. Depth was defined as the fraction of total T cells that were SARS-CoV-2-associated. Each spike-specific TCR was assigned to its reactive spike region and to a CD4 or CD8 class using the MIRA data. Log10-transformed breadth and depth values were compared by one-way ANOVA with Sidak's multiple comparisons tests. TCRdb took this table from immuneACCESS and kept in-frame rearrangements with V and J called. Such tables lack part of the clones; where checked against another copy, unresolved V genes explain under half of the gap, and the rest is unexplained. V, J and clone size were drawn from that table, and D and trimming were deduced from the DNA. Within this sample are 200,000 or so clones, with 85% to 95% of them counted one time only. The ten largest clones take up approximately 1% of the sample.

Comments on this clone: Its antigen is unknown. There are no base qualities to consult, and no much larger clone falls within one base.

What the work shows at the level of the full study, not this receptor alone: A significant rise in spike-specific TCR breadth and depth was observed after two AZD1222 doses relative to day 0 and relative to MenACWY recipients. Vaccine-associated CD4 TCRs spanned the whole spike protein, with dominant responses in regions 160-218 and 743-854. Because no day 14 peak-response samples were available, repertoires were characterized only after the peak T cell response. Participants were mostly white British, with more females than males. The authors suggested clonal diversity may have been underestimated. Reportedly, almost half of the unique spike-specific TCRs recognized epitopes lying outside the regions that are mutated in the B.1.351 and B.1.1.7 variants. Conclusions about previously exposed vaccinees are limited, since just 6 or 7 AZD1222 recipients were seropositive for SARS-CoV-2 at baseline. In the small 56-69-year group, the increase in depth fell short of significance, most likely because of low power.

The sequences come from peripheral blood, collected 28 days after the second AZD1222 dose. This TCR was recovered from an adult who received the AZD1222 COVID-19 vaccine. The sequence is built from TRBV28 and TRBJ1-3, with the D gene not clear enough to name. The DNA reads as follows: TGTGCCAGCAGCCCCCAAATAGCTGGAAACACCATATATTTT. Its coded protein is CASSPQIAGNTIYF. Extended through the reference TRBV28 and TRBJ1-3 proteins, this CDR3 yields the full variable domain: DVKVTQSSRYLVKRTGEKVFLECVQDMDHENMFWYRQDPGLGLRLIYFSYDVKMKEKGDIPEGYSVSREKKERFSLILESASTNQTSMYLCASSPQIAGNTIYFGEGSWLTVV.